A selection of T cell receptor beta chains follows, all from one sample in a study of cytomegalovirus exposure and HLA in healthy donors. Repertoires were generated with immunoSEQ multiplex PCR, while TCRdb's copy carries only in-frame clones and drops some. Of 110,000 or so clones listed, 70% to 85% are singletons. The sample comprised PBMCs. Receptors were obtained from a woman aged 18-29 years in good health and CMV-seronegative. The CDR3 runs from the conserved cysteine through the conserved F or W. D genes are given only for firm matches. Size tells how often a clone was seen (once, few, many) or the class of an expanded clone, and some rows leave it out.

cdr3_aa: CASRPDSANAGELFF
cdr3_nt: TGTGCCAGCAGACCGGACAGTGCGAACGCCGGGGAGCTGTTTTTT
v_call: TRBV7-2
j_call: TRBJ2-2
d_call: -
clone_size: few

cdr3_aa: CASSPQDRKKYGYTF
cdr3_nt: TGTGCCAGCAGCCCCCAGGACAGGAAGAAATATGGCTACACCTTC
v_call: TRBV7-2
j_call: TRBJ1-2
d_call: TRBD1
clone_size: -

cdr3_aa: CASSGGAGARQETQYF
cdr3_nt: TGCGCCAGCAGTGGCGGGGCGGGGGCCCGCCAAGAGACCCAGTACTTC
v_call: TRBV10-1
j_call: TRBJ2-5
d_call: -
clone_size: -

cdr3_aa: CSATQGEQFF
cdr3_nt: TGCAGTGCCACACAGGGCGAGCAGTTCTTC
v_call: TRBV20-1
j_call: TRBJ2-1
d_call: -
clone_size: once

cdr3_aa: CASSPRGWQPQHF
cdr3_nt: TGTGCCAGCAGCCCTCGGGGGTGGCAGCCCCAGCATTTT
v_call: TRBV6-5
j_call: TRBJ1-5
d_call: -
clone_size: -

cdr3_aa: CASSVAPSGEAGELFF
cdr3_nt: TGTGCCAGCAGCGTAGCACCTAGCGGAGAGGCCGGGGAGCTGTTTTTT
v_call: TRBV9
j_call: TRBJ2-2
d_call: TRBD2
clone_size: -

cdr3_aa: CASSESPGDTEAFF
cdr3_nt: TGTGCCAGCAGTGAATCACCCGGGGACACTGAAGCTTTCTTT
v_call: TRBV2
j_call: TRBJ1-1
d_call: -
clone_size: -

cdr3_aa: CASSSVRGYNEQFF
cdr3_nt: TGTGCCAGCAGTTCCGTAAGGGGTTACAATGAGCAGTTCTTC
v_call: TRBV28
j_call: TRBJ2-1
d_call: -
clone_size: -

cdr3_aa: CASSLGGAGQPQHF
cdr3_nt: TGTGCCAGCAGTCTAGGGGGGGCGGGCCAGCCCCAGCATTTT
v_call: TRBV28
j_call: TRBJ1-5
d_call: -
clone_size: -

cdr3_aa: CASHGTGNRPGELFF
cdr3_nt: TGCGCCAGCCATGGGACAGGGAACAGGCCCGGGGAGCTGTTTTTT
v_call: TRBV4-1
j_call: TRBJ2-2
d_call: TRBD1
clone_size: -

cdr3_aa: CASSPGAGGPFNEQFF
cdr3_nt: TGTGCCAGCAGCCCGGGAGCGGGGGGGCCATTCAATGAGCAGTTCTTC
v_call: TRBV4-2
j_call: TRBJ2-1
d_call: TRBD2
clone_size: -

cdr3_aa: CASSPTGPSHEQYF
cdr3_nt: TGTGCTAGCAGCCCGACAGGGCCATCCCACGAGCAGTACTTC
v_call: TRBV7-7
j_call: TRBJ2-7
d_call: TRBD1
clone_size: -

cdr3_aa: CASSAAGGWTEAFF
cdr3_nt: TGTGCCAGCAGTGCGGCAGGGGGATGGACTGAAGCTTTCTTT
v_call: TRBV25-1
j_call: TRBJ1-1
d_call: TRBD1
clone_size: -

cdr3_aa: CSVDATGGSVDTQYF
cdr3_nt: TGCAGCGTTGATGCCACAGGCGGCTCGGTAGATACGCAGTATTTT
v_call: TRBV29-1
j_call: TRBJ2-3
d_call: -
clone_size: -

cdr3_aa: CASSLAVGLAGATQYF
cdr3_nt: TGCGCCAGCAGCTTGGCCGTAGGACTAGCGGGCGCGACCCAGTACTTC
v_call: TRBV5-1
j_call: TRBJ2-5
d_call: TRBD2
clone_size: -

cdr3_aa: CASSLSGRADEQFF
cdr3_nt: TGTGCCAGCAGCCTTAGCGGGAGGGCCGATGAGCAGTTCTTC
v_call: TRBV7-2
j_call: TRBJ2-1
d_call: TRBD2
clone_size: -

cdr3_aa: CASGRPGFPYEQYF
cdr3_nt: TGTGCCAGCGGGAGACCGGGATTCCCCTACGAGCAGTACTTC
v_call: TRBV28
j_call: TRBJ2-7
d_call: -
clone_size: -

cdr3_aa: CASSEPLAGGIDTQYF
cdr3_nt: TGTGCCAGCAGTGAGCCACTAGCGGGAGGGATCGATACGCAGTATTTT
v_call: TRBV25-1
j_call: TRBJ2-3
d_call: TRBD2
clone_size: -

cdr3_aa: CASSLGDSGNSPLHF
cdr3_nt: TGCGCCAGCAGCTTGGGAGACAGCGGGAATTCACCCCTCCACTTT
v_call: TRBV5-1
j_call: TRBJ1-6
d_call: -
clone_size: -

cdr3_aa: CASSERVLAQETQYF
cdr3_nt: TGTGCCAGCAGTGAAAGGGTCCTAGCCCAAGAGACCCAGTACTTC
v_call: TRBV25-1
j_call: TRBJ2-5
d_call: -
clone_size: few

cdr3_aa: CSAQGPTSAFF
cdr3_nt: TGCAGTGCACAGGGACCCACATCAGCTTTCTTT
v_call: TRBV20-1
j_call: TRBJ1-1
d_call: -
clone_size: -

cdr3_aa: CASSSRVRRVNEKLFF
cdr3_nt: TGTGCCAGCAGCTCCAGAGTAAGGAGGGTTAATGAAAAACTGTTTTTT
v_call: TRBV9
j_call: TRBJ1-4
d_call: -
clone_size: -

cdr3_aa: CASSSGTASGNYGYTF
cdr3_nt: TGCGCCAGCAGCTCCGGGACAGCTTCAGGGAACTATGGCTACACCTTC
v_call: TRBV5-1
j_call: TRBJ1-2
d_call: TRBD1
clone_size: -

cdr3_aa: CASYSGGPPDTQYF
cdr3_nt: TGTGCCAGCTACAGCGGGGGGCCCCCAGATACGCAGTATTTT
v_call: TRBV6-5
j_call: TRBJ2-3
d_call: TRBD2
clone_size: -

cdr3_aa: CASSGTDSATDTQYF
cdr3_nt: TGTGCCAGTAGCGGGACAGACTCCGCCACAGATACGCAGTATTTT
v_call: TRBV19
j_call: TRBJ2-3
d_call: TRBD1
clone_size: once

cdr3_aa: CASRLAGTLRTQYF
cdr3_nt: TGTGCCAGCAGACTAGCGGGAACCCTCCGGACCCAGTACTTC
v_call: TRBV28
j_call: TRBJ2-5
d_call: TRBD2
clone_size: -